The 23 T cell receptor beta chains listed next were all sequenced from one sample in a study of CD8+ T cells in alopecia areata. As to treatment: oral pan-JAK inhibitor, 5-10 mg twice daily. Extracted RNA was reverse transcribed, and the resulting cDNA served as sequencing template. Assay used: immunoSEQ multiplex PCR; TCRdb lists only in-frame clones, some missing. The sample yields 150,000 to 200,000 clones, 53% seen once. Sequenced here: CD8+ T cells sorted from blood, sampled at week 24, from a patient treated with tofacitinib. The receptors shown here come from a human donor with alopecia areata.

This chain connects TRBV27 to TRBJ1-1; no reliable D call. Trimming left V 8 bases short and J 5 bases short, with 15 bases between. The CDR3 is 13 residues long. Per germline, CDR1 MNHEY and CDR2 SMNVEV (reference sequence). CDR3 sequence reads: CASGSSVGTEAFF. In nucleotides, the CDR3 is TGTGCCAGCGGGAGTTCAGTTGGGACTGAAGCTTTCTTT.

The V gene is TRBV6-5, the J gene TRBJ1-1; possibly TRBD1 for D (5 bases). The CDR3 length is 15 residues. Germline CDR1 reads MNHEY; CDR2 reads SVGAGI. Trimming stripped 2 bases from V and 0 bases from J, with 10 bases between. The CDR3 reads CASSYEEGMNTEAFF. For the CDR3, the DNA is TGTGCCAGCAGTTACGAGGAGGGGATGAACACTGAAGCTTTCTTT.

The V gene is TRBV7-9, the J gene TRBJ2-7; weak D call: TRBD1 (6 bases). Germline-derived CDR1 and CDR2 are SEHNR and FQNEAQ (reference sequence). V lost 5 bases and J 3 bases, leaving 17 bases between the germline ends. There are 15 residues in the CDR3. This CDR3 is CASSQNPMDSYEQYF. CDR3 coding DNA: TGTGCCAGCAGCCAAAACCCCATGGACAGCTACGAGCAGTACTTC.

V usage is TRBV5-6 and J usage is TRBJ1-6; D may be TRBD1 (5 bases). Germline CDR1 reads SGHDT; CDR2 reads YYEEEE. This CDR3 is 14 amino acids long. Trimming removed 2 bases at V and 9 bases at J, with 12 bases between. The CDR3 nucleotides read TGTGCCAGCAGCTTCTGGGGGAGCGGTTCACCCCTCCACTTT. Its protein product is CASSFWGSGSPLHF.

J is TRBJ1-1 and V is TRBV30; D gene ambiguous. Per germline, CDR1 GTSNPN and CDR2 SVGIG (reference sequence). The CDR3 contains 13 residues. V lost 1 base and J lost 2, with 8 bases in between. The chain's CDR3 is CAWSGGQNTEAFF. For the CDR3, the DNA is TGTGCCTGGAGTGGAGGGCAAAACACTGAAGCTTTCTTT.

In DNA form, the CDR3 reads TGTGCCAGCAGAGGACGGTATGGCTACACCTTC. Translated: CASRGRYGYTF. The chain links TRBV25-1 to TRBJ1-2; no definite D call. Germline values: CDR1 MGHDK, CDR2 SYGVNS. This CDR3 spans 11 amino acids. Trimming left V 6 bases short and J 5 bases short, with 7 bases between.

The rearrangement joins TRBV30 to TRBJ2-2; D is undetermined. V was pared by 0 bases and J by 4 bases, with 6 bases between. The CDR3 has 13 residues. Germline-derived CDR1 and CDR2 are GTSNPN and SVGIG (reference sequence). CDR3 loop: CAWSVGATGELFF. In DNA, the CDR3 is TGTGCCTGGAGTGTAGGCGCCACCGGGGAGCTGTTTTTT. Based on the CDR3 plus reference TRBV30 and TRBJ2-2, the full variable domain is SQTIHQWPATLVQPVGSPLSLECTVEGTSNPNLYWYRQAAGRGLQLLFYSVGIGQISSEVPQNLSASRPQDRQFILSSKKLLLSDSGFYLCAWSVGATGELFFGEGSRLTVL.

Turning to this clone: Just one base apart from a much larger clone, this may be a read error. The chain links TRBV7-2 to TRBJ2-3; perhaps TRBD2 as D (5 bases). CDR1 SGHTA and CDR2 FQGNSA come from the germline V gene. The CDR3 has 14 amino acids. Trimming left V 1 base short and J 1 base short, with 6 bases between. As DNA, the CDR3 is TGTGCCAGCAGCTTAGACGGGGGCACAGATACGCAGTATTTT. Protein product: CASSLDGGTDTQYF.

The chain carries TRBV6-1 and TRBJ1-5; D call uncertain. The V gene lost 5 bases and the J gene lost 8 bases, with 13 bases spanning the gap. The CDR3 sequence is 13 residues long. CDR1 and CDR2 (germline): MNHNS, SASEGT. The CDR3 loop is CASSPPLMEPQHF. The CDR3 DNA sequence: TGTGCCAGCAGTCCGCCCCTGATGGAGCCCCAGCATTTT.

In nucleotides, the CDR3 is TGTGCCAGCAGCCCCTACCGAGCAGGTTCCTACGAGCAGTACTTC. It yields the protein CASSPYRAGSYEQYF. This sequence joins TRBV7-2 and TRBJ2-7; no definite D call. The CDR3 covers 15 residues. Germline assignment: CDR1 SGHTA and CDR2 FQGNSA. Trimming removed 5 bases from V and 1 base from J, with 15 bases in between.

CDR3 sequence (DNA): TGTGCCAGCAGCACGGGGTTCGCAGATACGCAGTATTTT. This gives the protein CASSTGFADTQYF. V usage is TRBV7-9 and J usage is TRBJ2-3, with a possible D match to TRBD2 (5 bases). The CDR3 totals 13 residues. V was cut by 5 bases and J by 4 bases, with 10 bases left in between. Germline CDR1 reads SEHNR; CDR2 reads FQNEAQ (reference sequence). Filled out from reference TRBV7-9 and TRBJ2-3, the complete variable domain reads DTGVSQNPRHKITKRGQNVTFRCDPISEHNRLYWYRQTLGQGPEFLTYFQNEAQLEKSRLLSDRFSAERPKGSFSTLEIQRTEQGDSAMYLCASSTGFADTQYFGPGTRLTVL.

V gene TRBV4-3 combines with J gene TRBJ1-2, with TRBD1 identical over 7 bases. Germline V gene data show CDR1 as LGHNA and CDR2 as YSLEER. The CDR3 has 14 residues. Trimming removed 0 bases from V and 3 bases from J; junction bases left unmatched: 1. CDR3 amino acids: CASSQDTGDYGYTF. The CDR3 DNA reads as TGCGCCAGCAGCCAAGATACAGGGGACTATGGCTACACCTTC.

This clone has only a few counts. The chain has TRBV7-2 and TRBJ1-1, with D perhaps matching TRBD1 (5 bases). Germline CDR1 SGHTA, CDR2 FQGNSA. CDR3 length: 16 amino acids. V lost 4 bases, J lost 1 base, and 16 bases lay in between. In DNA, the CDR3 is TGTGCCAGCAGCTCGCCCTGGGACTTACCGAACACTGAAGCTTTCTTT. This gives the protein CASSSPWDLPNTEAFF.

The V and J genes are TRBV9 and TRBJ2-3; tentative D call: TRBD1 (6 bases). This CDR3 has 14 residues. V was pared by 3 bases and J by 2 bases, with 10 bases between. Germline CDR1 is SGDLS and CDR2 is YYNGEE. The CDR3 bases are TGTGCCAGCAGCGCCCGGGACACCACAGATACGCAGTATTTT. This codes for CASSARDTTDTQYF.

The gene calls are TRBV5-1 and TRBJ2-5; 14 bases match TRBD2. Losses at the gene ends were 4 bases for V and 1 base for J; bases not matched to a gene: 3. The CDR3 sequence is 16 residues long. In germline, CDR1 is SGHRS, CDR2 YFSETQ. The CDR3 DNA reads TGCGCCAGCAGCACGGGACTAGCGGGGGTCCAAGAGACCCAGTACTTC. Its protein is CASSTGLAGVQETQYF.

V and J are TRBV2 and TRBJ1-2, with a possible D match to TRBD1 (6 bases). The CDR3 consists of 13 residues. From germline, CDR1 is SNHLY and CDR2 FYNNEI. V lost 3 bases and J 8 bases, leaving 13 bases between the germline ends. CDR3 in DNA: TGTGCCAGCAGTGATCAACAGGGTTGGGGCTACACCTTC. Its protein product is CASSDQQGWGYTF.

This clone was observed a handful of times. V and J are TRBV19 and TRBJ1-1; D uncertain. The V gene's germline CDR1 is LNHDA and CDR2 SQIVND (reference sequence). V was pared by 0 bases and J by 4 bases, with 9 bases between. This CDR3 is built from 14 residues. The CDR3 region has the DNA TGTGCCAGTAGTATAGATCGTGGGTTCACTGAAGCTTTCTTT. Translated: CASSIDRGFTEAFF.

The genes are TRBV27 and TRBJ1-5; D is ambiguous. The CDR3 runs 13 residues. Germline CDR1 MNHEY, CDR2 SMNVEV (reference sequence). V lost 2 bases to trimming and J lost 3 bases, with 5 bases between them. The CDR3 bases are TGTGCCAGCAGTTTAGCTCACAATCAGCCCCAGCATTTT. As protein: CASSLAHNQPQHF.

The J gene is TRBJ1-5, the V gene TRBV4-1; the D is unclear. V was pared by 2 bases and J by 0 bases, with 5 bases between. Germline V gene lookup returns CDR1 MGHRA and CDR2 YSYEKL. This CDR3 has 14 residues. The CDR3 DNA is TGCGCCAGCAGCCAAAGTGATAGCAATCAGCCCCAGCATTTT. Translated, it gives CASSQSDSNQPQHF.

The table lists this clone with a few counts. V and J are TRBV18 and TRBJ1-5, with TRBD1 as a possible D gene (5 bases). Per the germline V gene, CDR1 is KGHSH and CDR2 is LQKENI. Trimming took 0 bases from V and 5 from J, leaving 5 bases between them. The CDR3 runs to 13 residues. CDR3 protein: CASSPPGDQPQHF. CDR3 nucleotide sequence: TGTGCCAGCTCACCACCGGGGGATCAGCCCCAGCATTTT. Full variable domain (outside the CDR3, taken from reference TRBV18 and TRBJ1-5): NAGVMQNPRHLVRRRGQEARLRCSPMKGHSHVYWYRQLPEEGLKFMVYLQKENIIDESGMPKERFSAEFPKEGPSILRIQQVVRGDSAAYFCASSPPGDQPQHFGDGTRLSIL.

This clone was counted only a few times. The J gene is TRBJ2-5, the V gene TRBV13; no definite D call. The germline CDR1 and CDR2 sequences are PRHDT and FYEKMQ (reference sequence). V lost 3 bases, J lost 4 bases, and 15 bases lay in between. The CDR3 totals 15 residues. This CDR3 reads CASSLRISGRETQYF. The CDR3 nucleotides read TGTGCCAGCAGCTTGCGAATTTCCGGGCGAGAGACCCAGTACTTC.

V gene TRBV7-3 combines with J gene TRBJ2-2, with D possibly matching TRBD2 (5 bases). V was shortened by 3 bases and J by 6 bases, with 5 bases between the two germline ends. CDR1 and CDR2 (germline): SGHTA, FQGTGA. The CDR3 consists of 12 residues. CDR3 DNA sequence: TGTGCCAGCAGCTTCGGGGCCGGGGAGCTGTTTTTT. Translating it yields CASSFGAGELFF.

This clone was seen only a few times. The chain has TRBV4-3 and TRBJ2-7, with D possibly matching TRBD1 (6 bases). Germline V lookup: CDR1 LGHNA, CDR2 YSLEER. The V end lost 0 bases, the J end lost 4 bases, and 10 bases lay between the germline ends. CDR3 length equals 14 residues. CDR3 sequence (DNA): TGCGCCAGCAGCCAAGATACAGGGAAATACGAGCAGTACTTC. Translated: CASSQDTGKYEQYF.